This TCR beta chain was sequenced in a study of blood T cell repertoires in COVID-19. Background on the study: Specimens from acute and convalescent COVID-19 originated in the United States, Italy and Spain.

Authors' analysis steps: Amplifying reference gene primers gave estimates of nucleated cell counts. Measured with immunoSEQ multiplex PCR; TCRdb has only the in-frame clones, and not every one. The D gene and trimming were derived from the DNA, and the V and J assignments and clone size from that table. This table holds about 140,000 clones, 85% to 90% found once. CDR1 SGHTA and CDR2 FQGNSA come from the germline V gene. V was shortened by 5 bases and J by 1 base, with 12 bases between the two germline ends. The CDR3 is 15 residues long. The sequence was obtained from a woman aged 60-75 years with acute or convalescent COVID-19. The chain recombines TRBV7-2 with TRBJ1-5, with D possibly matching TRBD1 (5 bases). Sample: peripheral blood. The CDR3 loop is CASSKGEISNQPQHF. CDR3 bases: TGTGCCAGCAGCAAAGGGGAAATCAGCAATCAGCCCCAGCATTTT.